What follows are 8 T cell receptor beta chains derived from one specimen sequenced in a study of cytomegalovirus exposure and HLA in healthy donors. In the PCR, 60 Vbeta and 13 Jbeta primers were used. Assay used: immunoSEQ multiplex PCR; TCRdb lists only in-frame clones, some missing. The sample has around 58,000 clones, 77% seen once; the top ten hold around 2.4%. Input material: PBMCs. The receptor source for this set is a female donor in good health and CMV-seronegative.

This rearrangement joins TRBV30 to TRBJ2-2; 9 positions agree with TRBD1. Germline values: CDR1 GTSNPN, CDR2 SVGIG (reference sequence). V shed 3 bases and J 5 bases; nucleotides not matched to a gene: 7. CDR3 length: 15 amino acids. CDR3 protein: CAWRPTGGTTGELFF. CDR3 DNA: TGTGCCTGGAGGCCGACAGGGGGTACGACCGGGGAGCTGTTTTTT.

The chain links TRBV7-6 to TRBJ1-5; 10 bases match TRBD1. The CDR3 contains 17 residues. Trimming at V came to 6 bases and at J to 7 bases, leaving 15 bases not matched to a gene. Germline V gene lookup returns CDR1 SGHVS and CDR2 FNYEAQ. DNA of the CDR3: TGTGCCAGCAGGCAGGGCCCCTCCGGGACAGGGGAACAGCCCCAGCATTTT. This encodes CASRQGPSGTGEQPQHF.

The CDR3 region is CAWSALIRSEQYF. As DNA, the CDR3 is TGTGCCTGGAGTGCTCTAATCCGGTCGGAGCAGTACTTC. This chain joins TRBV30 and TRBJ2-7; D is unresolved. Germline V gives CDR1 GTSNPN, CDR2 SVGIG (reference sequence). This CDR3 is 13 amino acids long. Trimming shortened V by 1 base and J by 7 bases, and 14 bases separated the two germline ends. The whole variable domain, remainder taken from reference TRBV30 and TRBJ2-7, is SQTIHQWPATLVQPVGSPLSLECTVEGTSNPNLYWYRQAAGRGLQLLFYSVGIGQISSEVPQNLSASRPQDRQFILSSKKLLLSDSGFYLCAWSALIRSEQYFGPGTRLTVT.

The chain employs TRBV5-1 and TRBJ2-1; TRBD2 agrees at 15 bases. V dropped 2 bases and J dropped 9; count of bases not matched to a gene: 12. The length of the CDR3 is 18 residues. Germline V gene sequence: CDR1 SGHRS, CDR2 YFSETQ. The CDR3 DNA reads as TGCGCCAGCAGCTTTAGGTCTGGACTAGCGGGGGGGCAAAGTGAGCAGTTCTTC. Its protein is CASSFRSGLAGGQSEQFF.

This sequence joins TRBV6-1 and TRBJ1-4; TRBD1 is a possible D gene (6 bases). Germline lookup yields CDR1 MNHNS and CDR2 SASEGT. V gave up 0 bases and J gave up 5 bases, with 10 bases separating them. This CDR3 spans 15 amino acids. The CDR3 DNA sequence: TGTGCCAGCAGTGAAGCGGGGGCTGGGAATGAAAAACTGTTTTTT. This sequence encodes CASSEAGAGNEKLFF.

V usage is TRBV2 and J usage is TRBJ2-5; TRBD1 is a possible D gene (6 bases). Germline V gene lookup returns CDR1 SNHLY and CDR2 FYNNEI. Trimming cost V 7 bases and J 7 bases, with 19 bases left between them. This CDR3 has 14 residues. DNA of the CDR3: TGTGCCAGCAAATCCGGGACAAGAGAAGGGACCCAGTACTTC. It is translated as CASKSGTREGTQYF.

The gene calls are TRBV7-9 and TRBJ1-1, with unresolved D. Trimming removed 5 bases from V and 7 bases from J, with 14 bases in between. The CDR3 runs 13 residues. CDR1 SEHNR and CDR2 FQNEAQ come from the germline V gene (reference sequence). This CDR3 is CASSREGSSEAFF. The CDR3 coding sequence is TGTGCCAGCAGCCGGGAGGGCTCAAGTGAAGCTTTCTTT.

This clone was counted a single time. The chain uses TRBV5-1 and TRBJ2-2; the match to TRBD2 covers 14 bases. The CDR3 has 18 amino acids. Germline V gives CDR1 SGHRS, CDR2 YFSETQ. V was clipped by 4 bases and J by 2 bases; unmatched bases: 7. This chain's CDR3 is CASSRGGLAGDNTGELFF. In DNA, the CDR3 is TGCGCCAGCAGCCGAGGGGGACTAGCGGGAGACAACACCGGGGAGCTGTTTTTT.